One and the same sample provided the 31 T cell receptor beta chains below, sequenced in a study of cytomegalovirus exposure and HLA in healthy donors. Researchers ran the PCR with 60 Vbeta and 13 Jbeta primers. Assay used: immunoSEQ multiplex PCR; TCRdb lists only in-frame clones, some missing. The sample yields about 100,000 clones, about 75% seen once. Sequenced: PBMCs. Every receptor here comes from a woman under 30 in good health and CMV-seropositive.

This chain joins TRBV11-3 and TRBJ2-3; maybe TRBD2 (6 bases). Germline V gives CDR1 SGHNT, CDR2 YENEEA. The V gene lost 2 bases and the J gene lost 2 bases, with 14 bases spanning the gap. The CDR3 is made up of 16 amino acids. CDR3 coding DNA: TGTGCCAGCAGCTTAAACCCTGCGGGGAACACAGATACGCAGTATTTT. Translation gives CASSLNPAGNTDTQYF.

CDR3 sequence reads: CASSTRQGENIQYF. The CDR3 DNA reads TGTGCCAGTAGTACCCGACAGGGGGAAAACATTCAGTACTTC. V and J are TRBV19 and TRBJ2-4, with 9 bases matching TRBD1. CDR3 length: 14 amino acids. V was pared by 4 bases and J by 5 bases, with 3 bases of the junction left unmatched. Looked up from germline, CDR1 is LNHDA and CDR2 is SQIVND (reference sequence).

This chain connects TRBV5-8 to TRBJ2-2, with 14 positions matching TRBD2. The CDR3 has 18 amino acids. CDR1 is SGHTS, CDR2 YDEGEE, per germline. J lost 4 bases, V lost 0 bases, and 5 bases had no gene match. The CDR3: CASSLGGLAGGFTGELFF. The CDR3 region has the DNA TGTGCCAGCAGCTTGGGAGGACTAGCGGGGGGATTCACCGGGGAGCTGTTTTTT. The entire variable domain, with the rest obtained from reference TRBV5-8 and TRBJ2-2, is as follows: EAGVTQSPTHLIKTRGQQATLRCSPISGHTSVYWYQQALGLGLQFLLWYDEGEERNRGNFPPRFSGRQFPNYSSELNVNALELEDSALYLCASSLGGLAGGFTGELFFGEGSRLTVL.

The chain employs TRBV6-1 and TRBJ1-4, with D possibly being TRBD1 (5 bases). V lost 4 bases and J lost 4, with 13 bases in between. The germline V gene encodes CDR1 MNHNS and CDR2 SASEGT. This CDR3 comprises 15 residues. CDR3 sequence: CASSGGDSDNEKLFF. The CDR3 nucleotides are TGTGCCAGCAGTGGGGGGGACTCCGATAATGAAAAACTGTTTTTT.

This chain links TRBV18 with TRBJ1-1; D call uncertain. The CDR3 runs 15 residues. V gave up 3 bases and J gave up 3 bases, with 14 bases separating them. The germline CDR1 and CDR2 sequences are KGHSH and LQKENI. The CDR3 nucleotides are TGTGCCAGCTCACCCAGCGGGAGTGGGGACACTGAAGCTTTCTTT. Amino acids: CASSPSGSGDTEAFF. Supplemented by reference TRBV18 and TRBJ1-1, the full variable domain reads NAGVMQNPRHLVRRRGQEARLRCSPMKGHSHVYWYRQLPEEGLKFMVYLQKENIIDESGMPKERFSAEFPKEGPSILRIQQVVRGDSAAYFCASSPSGSGDTEAFFGQGTRLTVV.

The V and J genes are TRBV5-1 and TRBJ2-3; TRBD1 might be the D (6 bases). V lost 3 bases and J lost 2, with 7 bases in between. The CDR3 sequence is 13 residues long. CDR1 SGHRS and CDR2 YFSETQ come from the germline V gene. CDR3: CASSWDITDTQYF. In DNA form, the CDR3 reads TGCGCCAGCAGCTGGGACATCACAGATACGCAGTATTTT.

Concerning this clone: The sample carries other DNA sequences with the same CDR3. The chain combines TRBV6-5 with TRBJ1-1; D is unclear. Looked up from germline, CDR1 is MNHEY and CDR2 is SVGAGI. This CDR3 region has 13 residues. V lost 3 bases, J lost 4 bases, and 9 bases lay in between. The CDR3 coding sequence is TGTGCCAGCAGTTATTCACCACTCACTGAAGCTTTCTTT. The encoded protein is CASSYSPLTEAFF.

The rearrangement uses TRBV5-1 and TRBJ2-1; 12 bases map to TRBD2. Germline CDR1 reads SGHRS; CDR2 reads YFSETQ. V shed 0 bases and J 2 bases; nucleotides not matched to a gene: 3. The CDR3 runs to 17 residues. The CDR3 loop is CASSLAPSGRAYNEQFF. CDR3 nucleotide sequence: TGCGCCAGCAGCTTGGCCCCTAGCGGGAGGGCCTACAATGAGCAGTTCTTC.

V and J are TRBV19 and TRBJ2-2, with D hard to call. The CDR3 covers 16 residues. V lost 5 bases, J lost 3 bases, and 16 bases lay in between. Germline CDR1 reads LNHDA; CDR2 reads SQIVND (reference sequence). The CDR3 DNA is TGTGCCAGTAGTTTAAACGGTTTTGCGTACACCGGGGAGCTGTTTTTT. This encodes CASSLNGFAYTGELFF.

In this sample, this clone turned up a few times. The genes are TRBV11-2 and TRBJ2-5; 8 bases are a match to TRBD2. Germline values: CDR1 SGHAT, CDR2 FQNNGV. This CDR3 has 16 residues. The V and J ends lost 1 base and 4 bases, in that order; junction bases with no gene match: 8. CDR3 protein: CASSLVGSGIGETQYF. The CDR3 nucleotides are TGTGCCAGCAGCTTAGTGGGTAGCGGGATTGGAGAGACCCAGTACTTC.

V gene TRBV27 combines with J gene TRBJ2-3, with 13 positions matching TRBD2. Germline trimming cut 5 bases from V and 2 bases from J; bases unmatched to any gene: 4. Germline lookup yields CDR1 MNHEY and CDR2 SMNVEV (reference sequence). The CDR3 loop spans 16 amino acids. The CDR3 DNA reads TGTGCCAGCAGTCCACTAGCGGGAGGGTCCACAGATACGCAGTATTTT. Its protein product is CASSPLAGGSTDTQYF.

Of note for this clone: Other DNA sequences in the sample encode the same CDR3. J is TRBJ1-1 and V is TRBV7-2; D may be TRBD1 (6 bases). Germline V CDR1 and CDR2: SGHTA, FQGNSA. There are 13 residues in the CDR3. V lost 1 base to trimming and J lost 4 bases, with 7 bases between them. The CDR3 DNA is TGTGCCAGCAGCTTAGGAGGGGGCACTGAAGCTTTCTTT. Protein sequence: CASSLGGGTEAFF.

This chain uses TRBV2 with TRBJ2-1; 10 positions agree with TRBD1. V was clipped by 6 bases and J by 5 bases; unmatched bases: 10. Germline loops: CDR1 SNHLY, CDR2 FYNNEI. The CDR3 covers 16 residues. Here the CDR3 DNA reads TGTGCCAGCAGGGCCGGGACAGGGGTAGGGAACAATGAGCAGTTCTTC. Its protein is CASRAGTGVGNNEQFF.

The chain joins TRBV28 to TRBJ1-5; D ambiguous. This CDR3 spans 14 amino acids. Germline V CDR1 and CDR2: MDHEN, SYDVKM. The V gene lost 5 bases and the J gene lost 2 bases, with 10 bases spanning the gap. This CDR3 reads CASSPGGGNQPQHF. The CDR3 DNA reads TGTGCCAGCAGTCCCGGCGGGGGCAATCAGCCCCAGCATTTT.

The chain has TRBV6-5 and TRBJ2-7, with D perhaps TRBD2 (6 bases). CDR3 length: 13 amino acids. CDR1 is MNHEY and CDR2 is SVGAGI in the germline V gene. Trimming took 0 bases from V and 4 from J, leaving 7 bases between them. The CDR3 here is CASSYSTSYEQYF. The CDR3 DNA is TGTGCCAGCAGTTACTCGACTAGTTACGAGCAGTACTTC.

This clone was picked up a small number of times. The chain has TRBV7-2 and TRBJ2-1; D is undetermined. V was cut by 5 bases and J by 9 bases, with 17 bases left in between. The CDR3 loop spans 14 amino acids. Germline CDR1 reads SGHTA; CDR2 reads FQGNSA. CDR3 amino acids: CASSIGSSSPEQFF. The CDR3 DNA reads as TGTGCCAGCAGCATAGGAAGCTCTTCGCCTGAGCAGTTCTTC. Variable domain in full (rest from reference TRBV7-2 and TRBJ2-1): GAGVSQSPSNKVTEKGKDVELRCDPISGHTALYWYRQSLGQGLEFLIYFQGNSAPDKSGLPSDRFSAERTGGSVSTLTIQRTQQEDSAVYLCASSIGSSSPEQFFGPGTRLTVL.

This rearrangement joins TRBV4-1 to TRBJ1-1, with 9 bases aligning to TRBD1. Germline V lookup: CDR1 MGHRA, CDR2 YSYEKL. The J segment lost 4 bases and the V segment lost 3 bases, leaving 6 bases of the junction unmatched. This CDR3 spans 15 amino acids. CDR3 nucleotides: TGCGCCAGCAGCCATGCAGACAGGGGGATCACTGAAGCTTTCTTT. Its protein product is CASSHADRGITEAFF.

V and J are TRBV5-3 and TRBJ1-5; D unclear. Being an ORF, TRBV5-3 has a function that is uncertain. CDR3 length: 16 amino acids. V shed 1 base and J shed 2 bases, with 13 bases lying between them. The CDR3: CARSLRPQEGNQPQHF. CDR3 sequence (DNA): TGTGCCAGAAGCTTGCGGCCCCAGGAGGGCAATCAGCCCCAGCATTTT.

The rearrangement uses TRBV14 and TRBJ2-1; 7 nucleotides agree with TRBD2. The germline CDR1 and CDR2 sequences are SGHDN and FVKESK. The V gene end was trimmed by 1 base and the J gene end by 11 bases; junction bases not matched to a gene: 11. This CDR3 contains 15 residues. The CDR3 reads CASSQVGSGSMKQFF. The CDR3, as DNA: TGTGCCAGCAGCCAAGTGGGTAGCGGGTCAATGAAGCAGTTCTTC.

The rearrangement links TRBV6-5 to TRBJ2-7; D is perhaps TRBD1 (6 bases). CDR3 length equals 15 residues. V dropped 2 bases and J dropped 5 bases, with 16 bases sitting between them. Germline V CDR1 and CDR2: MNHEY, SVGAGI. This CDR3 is CASSYQYGQGNEQYF. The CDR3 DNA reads TGTGCCAGCAGTTACCAATATGGGCAGGGGAACGAGCAGTACTTC.

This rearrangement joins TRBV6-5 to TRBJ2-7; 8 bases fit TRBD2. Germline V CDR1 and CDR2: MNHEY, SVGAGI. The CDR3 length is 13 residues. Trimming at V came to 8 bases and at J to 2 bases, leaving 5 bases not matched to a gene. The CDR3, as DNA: TGTGCCAGCTCGTTGCGGGGGGCCTACGAGCAGTACTTC. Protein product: CASSLRGAYEQYF.

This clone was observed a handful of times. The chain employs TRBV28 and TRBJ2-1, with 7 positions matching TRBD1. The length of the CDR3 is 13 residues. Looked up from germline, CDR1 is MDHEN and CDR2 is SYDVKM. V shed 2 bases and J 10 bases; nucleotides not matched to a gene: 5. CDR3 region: CASSLRGGGEQFF. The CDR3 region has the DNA TGTGCCAGCAGTTTAAGAGGGGGCGGGGAGCAGTTCTTC.

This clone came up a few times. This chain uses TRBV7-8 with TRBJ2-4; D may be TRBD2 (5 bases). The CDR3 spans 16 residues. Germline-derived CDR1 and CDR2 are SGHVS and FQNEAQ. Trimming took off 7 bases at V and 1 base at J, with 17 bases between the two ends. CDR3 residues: CASTPTIGGAKNIQYF. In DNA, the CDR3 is TGTGCCAGCACCCCGACCATCGGCGGGGCCAAAAACATTCAGTACTTC.

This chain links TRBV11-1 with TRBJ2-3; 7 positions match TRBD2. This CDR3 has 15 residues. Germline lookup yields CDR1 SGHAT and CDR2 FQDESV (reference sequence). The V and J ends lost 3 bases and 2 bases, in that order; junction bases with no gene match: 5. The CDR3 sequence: CASSFGGGNTDTQYF. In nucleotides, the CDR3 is TGTGCCAGCAGCTTTGGGGGGGGAAACACAGATACGCAGTATTTT.

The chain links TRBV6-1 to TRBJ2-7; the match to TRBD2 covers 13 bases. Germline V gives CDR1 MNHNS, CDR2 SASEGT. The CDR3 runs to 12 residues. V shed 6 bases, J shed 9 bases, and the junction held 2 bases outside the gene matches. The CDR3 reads CASRLAGGGQYF. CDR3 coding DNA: TGTGCCAGCAGACTAGCGGGAGGGGGGCAGTACTTC.

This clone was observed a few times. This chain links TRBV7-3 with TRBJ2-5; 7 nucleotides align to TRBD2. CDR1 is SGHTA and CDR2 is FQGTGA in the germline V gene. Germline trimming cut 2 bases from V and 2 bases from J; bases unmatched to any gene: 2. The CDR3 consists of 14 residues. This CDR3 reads CASSLSSGQETQYF. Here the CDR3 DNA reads TGTGCCAGCAGCTTATCTAGCGGTCAAGAGACCCAGTACTTC.

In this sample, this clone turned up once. CDR3: CASSWDGGITEAFF. DNA for the CDR3: TGTGCCAGCAGTTGGGACGGGGGAATCACTGAAGCTTTCTTT. V usage is TRBV5-4 and J usage is TRBJ1-1; D possibly corresponds to TRBD1 (5 bases). Trimming stripped 5 bases from V and 4 bases from J, with 15 bases between. The germline V gene encodes CDR1 SGHNT and CDR2 YYREEE (reference sequence). This CDR3 region has 14 residues. Full variable domain (missing parts from reference TRBV5-4 and TRBJ1-1): ETGVTQSPTHLIKTRGQQVTLRCSSQSGHNTVSWYQQALGQGPQFIFQYYREEENGRGNFPPRFSGLQFPNYSSELNVNALELDDSALYLCASSWDGGITEAFFGQGTRLTVV.

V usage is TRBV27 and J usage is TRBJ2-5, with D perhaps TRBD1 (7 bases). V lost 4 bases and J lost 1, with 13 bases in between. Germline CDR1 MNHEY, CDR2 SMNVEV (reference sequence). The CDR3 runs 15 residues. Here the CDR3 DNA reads TGTGCCAGCAGTTCCGGGGGACAGTCCCAAGAGACCCAGTACTTC. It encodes CASSSGGQSQETQYF.

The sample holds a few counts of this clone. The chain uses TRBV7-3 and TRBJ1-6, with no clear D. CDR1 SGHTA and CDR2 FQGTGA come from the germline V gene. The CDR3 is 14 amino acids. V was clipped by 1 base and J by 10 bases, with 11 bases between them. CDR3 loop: CASSLKAANSPLHF. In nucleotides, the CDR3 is TGTGCCAGCAGCTTAAAGGCGGCCAACTCACCCCTCCACTTT. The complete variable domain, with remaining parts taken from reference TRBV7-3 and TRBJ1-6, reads GAGVSQTPSNKVTEKGKYVELRCDPISGHTALYWYRQSLGQGPEFLIYFQGTGAADDSGLPNDRFFAVRPEGSVSTLKIQRTERGDSAVYLCASSLKAANSPLHFGNGTRLTVT.

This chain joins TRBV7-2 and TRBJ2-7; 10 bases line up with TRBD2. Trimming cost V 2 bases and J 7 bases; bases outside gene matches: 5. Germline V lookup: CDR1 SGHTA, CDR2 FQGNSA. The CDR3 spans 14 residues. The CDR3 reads CASSLTSGTGEQYF. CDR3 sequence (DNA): TGTGCCAGCAGCTTAACTAGCGGGACCGGGGAGCAGTACTTC.

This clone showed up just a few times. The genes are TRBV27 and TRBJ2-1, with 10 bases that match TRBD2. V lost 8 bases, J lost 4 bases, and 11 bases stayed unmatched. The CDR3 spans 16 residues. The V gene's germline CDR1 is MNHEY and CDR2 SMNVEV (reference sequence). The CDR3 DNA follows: TGTGCCAGCGTCAAAGCGGGAGGGAATCATTACAATGAGCAGTTCTTC. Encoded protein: CASVKAGGNHYNEQFF.